Following are 25 T cell receptor beta chains from one sample sequenced in a study of CD8 T cells in ankylosing spondylitis. TCRdb re-called the 5' RACE reads through MiXCR, storing one row per CDR3 protein. The repertoire consists of about 150,000 distinct CDR3 sequences, with under 55% occurring once and the leading ten covering 13% to 15%. Sequencing input: synovial fluid, either unsorted or a sorted T cell fraction (not recorded which). These receptors came from a male donor with ankylosing spondylitis.

The chain joins TRBV6-5 to TRBJ2-2, with 7 bases that match TRBD2. V was clipped by 0 bases and J by 6 bases; unmatched bases: 1. Germline V gives CDR1 MNHEY, CDR2 SVGAGI. The CDR3 loop spans 14 amino acids. Here the CDR3 reads CASSYSGGAGELFF. CDR3 in DNA: TGTGCCAGCAGTTACTCTGGGGGGGCCGGGGAGCTGTTTTTT.

V usage is TRBV27 and J usage is TRBJ2-1; 7 positions match TRBD1. Germline CDR1 and CDR2: MNHEY and SMNVEV (reference sequence). This CDR3 spans 17 amino acids. J was trimmed by 4 bases and V by 6 bases; bases with no gene match: 15. CDR3 nucleotides: TGTGCCAGCAGCCATTTCCTCGGGACAGTACCATACAATGAGCAGTTCTTC. This codes for CASSHFLGTVPYNEQFF.

V and J are TRBV3-1 and TRBJ2-5, with 9 bases aligning to TRBD2. V dropped 3 bases and J dropped 0; count of bases not matched to a gene: 5. The length of the CDR3 is 16 residues. CDR1 is LGHDT and CDR2 is YNNKEL in the germline V gene (reference sequence). The CDR3 is CASSHPLAGNQETQYF. The CDR3 nucleotides read TGTGCCAGCAGCCATCCCCTAGCGGGGAACCAAGAGACCCAGTACTTC.

Ten or more counts support this clonotype. The chain couples TRBV4-2 to TRBJ2-3, with D tentatively TRBD1 (5 bases). The V gene lost 1 base and the J gene lost 5 bases, with 10 bases spanning the gap. The CDR3 consists of 14 residues. Looked up from germline, CDR1 is LGHNA and CDR2 is YNFKEQ. As DNA, the CDR3 is TGTGCCAGCAGCCAAGTTCAGGGTTTAGATACGCAGTATTTT. Protein: CASSQVQGLDTQYF.

The chain employs TRBV12-5 and TRBJ2-5, with 7 nucleotides matching TRBD2. The germline V gene has CDR1 LGHNT and CDR2 FRNRAP. The CDR3 covers 15 residues. The junction had 7 bases not matched to a gene; V was cut back by 4 bases and J by 2 bases. The CDR3 sequence: CASGSGWGGQETQYF. DNA for the CDR3: TGTGCTAGTGGTTCCGGTTGGGGGGGTCAAGAGACCCAGTACTTC.

CDR3 residues: CASSQPGLVTGELFF. CDR3 nucleotide sequence: TGTGCCAGCAGCCAGCCGGGACTAGTCACCGGGGAGCTGTTTTTT. The V and J genes are TRBV3-1 and TRBJ2-2; 8 bases match TRBD2. In germline, CDR1 is LGHDT, CDR2 YNNKEL (reference sequence). Trimming at V came to 3 bases and at J to 4 bases, leaving 4 bases not matched to a gene. CDR3 length equals 15 residues.

This clonotype came up a few times. The chain recombines TRBV6-5 with TRBJ2-7, with TRBD1 identical over 8 bases. Losses at the gene ends were 0 bases for V and 7 bases for J; bases not matched to a gene: 8. The CDR3 is made up of 15 amino acids. Germline CDR1 MNHEY, CDR2 SVGAGI. The CDR3 here is CASSYSKQGASEQYF. The CDR3 DNA reads as TGTGCCAGCAGTTACTCGAAGCAGGGGGCGAGTGAGCAGTACTTC.

This clonotype was observed at least ten times. This chain joins TRBV4-1 and TRBJ1-1; D gene uncertain. Germline assignment: CDR1 MGHRA and CDR2 YSYEKL. The V end was cut by 0 bases, the J end by 0 bases, with 11 bases between. The CDR3 totals 16 residues. In DNA form, the CDR3 reads TGCGCCAGCAGCCAAGATGATGGGCAGATGAACACTGAAGCTTTCTTT. Residues: CASSQDDGQMNTEAFF.

The chain carries TRBV29-1 and TRBJ1-1, with a tentative D call TRBD1 (6 bases). CDR1 SQVTM and CDR2 ANQGSEA come from the germline V gene. Trimming removed 6 bases at V and 6 bases at J, with 14 bases between. The CDR3 runs 12 residues. The CDR3 sequence: CSVTWGGSEAFF. The CDR3 DNA sequence: TGCAGCGTGACGTGGGGGGGCTCTGAAGCTTTCTTT.

The chain is built from TRBV15 and TRBJ2-7, with D tentatively TRBD2 (5 bases). Germline V gene data show CDR1 as LNHNV and CDR2 as YYDKDF (reference sequence). CDR3 size: 15 residues. Trimming pared 2 bases from V and 2 bases from J, leaving 13 bases between. CDR3 DNA: TGTGCCACCAGCAGAAGAGCGGATGCCCCCTACGAGCAGTACTTC. Translation: CATSRRADAPYEQYF.

The rearrangement links TRBV10-3 to TRBJ2-3; tentative D call: TRBD2 (6 bases). In germline, CDR1 is ENHRY, CDR2 SYGVKD. CDR3 length: 12 amino acids. V gave up 5 bases and J gave up 6 bases, with 9 bases separating them. Here the CDR3 DNA reads TGTGCCATCAGTAACCTAGCGGATACGCAGTATTTT. Translated, it gives CAISNLADTQYF.

In its sample, this clonotype was seen a few times. This sequence joins TRBV14 and TRBJ1-2, with a possible D match to TRBD1 (6 bases). Germline CDR1 and CDR2: SGHDN and FVKESK. V was cut by 0 bases and J by 4 bases, with 15 bases left in between. The CDR3 is 16 residues long. The CDR3 spells CASSQDRAGAVYGYTF. The DNA of the CDR3 is TGTGCCAGCAGCCAAGATCGGGCAGGGGCCGTCTATGGCTACACCTTC.

Only a few counts were recorded for this clonotype. The chain employs TRBV29-1 and TRBJ1-1; D unclear. Trimming cost V 0 bases and J 2 bases, with 10 bases left between them. Germline V gene data show CDR1 as SQVTM and CDR2 as ANQGSEA. CDR3 length equals 14 residues. CDR3 in DNA: TGCAGCGTTGAAGAAGGGCAGGACAACACTGAAGCTTTCTTT. The encoded protein is CSVEEGQDNTEAFF. The entire variable domain, with the rest obtained from reference TRBV29-1 and TRBJ1-1, is as follows: SAVISQKPSRDICQRGTSLTIQCQVDSQVTMMFWYRQQPGQSLTLIATANQGSEATYESGFVIDKFPISRPNLTFSTLTVSNMSPEDSSIYLCSVEEGQDNTEAFFGQGTRLTVV.

This chain joins TRBV7-4 and TRBJ1-1; tentatively, D is TRBD1 (5 bases). The V end was cut by 5 bases, the J end by 3 bases, with 16 bases between. CDR3 size: 15 residues. CDR1 and CDR2 from the germline V gene are SGHVT and SQSDAQ. CDR3 sequence: CASSTNKAGDTEAFF. The CDR3 nucleotides read TGTGCCAGCAGCACCAATAAGGCGGGGGACACTGAAGCTTTCTTT.

The V and J genes are TRBV4-2 and TRBJ1-3, with TRBD1 identical over 7 bases. Germline CDR1 and CDR2: LGHNA and YNFKEQ. V lost 2 bases and J lost 0; bases outside the gene matches: 13. CDR3 length: 19 residues. CDR3 in amino acids: CASSQLGLTGSSSGNTIYF. The CDR3 nucleotides are TGTGCCAGCAGCCAACTCGGGCTGACAGGGAGTTCCTCTGGAAACACCATATATTTT.

This clonotype has only a few counts. V and J are TRBV5-1 and TRBJ2-2; D unresolved. The CDR3 consists of 14 residues. Trimming removed 4 bases at V and 2 bases at J, with 9 bases between. The germline V gene encodes CDR1 SGHRS and CDR2 YFSETQ. The CDR3 sequence is CASSIGSNTGELFF. CDR3 nucleotide sequence: TGCGCCAGCAGCATAGGGTCAAACACCGGGGAGCTGTTTTTT.

Many counts were recorded for this clonotype. The V gene is TRBV28, the J gene TRBJ2-2; TRBD2 matches 10 bases. CDR1 MDHEN and CDR2 SYDVKM come from the germline V gene. The CDR3 extends over 15 amino acids. The V gene end was trimmed by 7 bases and the J gene end by 7 bases; junction bases not matched to a gene: 9. The CDR3 DNA reads TGTGCCAGCACGCTAGCGGGAGATGGAATCGGGGAGCTGTTTTTT. It translates to CASTLAGDGIGELFF.

This clonotype was seen only a few times. The chain links TRBV5-1 to TRBJ1-6; D is unresolved. CDR3 length: 14 amino acids. V was pared by 0 bases and J by 8 bases, with 9 bases between. CDR1 is SGHRS, CDR2 YFSETQ, per germline. For the CDR3, the DNA is TGCGCCAGCAGCTTGGTGGAAGGCGATTCACCCCTCCACTTT. It specifies CASSLVEGDSPLHF.

The gene calls are TRBV6-2 or TRBV6-3 and TRBJ2-7; D gene ambiguous. The CDR3 has 13 residues. From germline, CDR1 is MNHEY and CDR2 SVGEGT. Trimming removed 4 bases from V and 5 bases from J, with 12 bases in between. CDR3 nucleotide sequence: TGTGCCAGCAGTTCCTGGCGGATACACGAGCAGTACTTC. This translates into CASSSWRIHEQYF.

The chain combines TRBV2 with TRBJ2-5, with 7 nucleotides matching TRBD1. CDR1 and CDR2 from the germline V gene are SNHLY and FYNNEI. The V gene end was trimmed by 2 bases and the J gene end by 3 bases; junction bases not matched to a gene: 18. The CDR3 loop spans 19 amino acids. In DNA form, the CDR3 reads TGTGCCAGCAGTGAATTGAGGGGCTCCCTGGGGACAGAAAAAGAGACCCAGTACTTC. It is translated as CASSELRGSLGTEKETQYF.

CDR3 amino acids: CSARDTGTTSSYEQYF. For the CDR3, the DNA is TGCAGTGCTAGAGACACCGGGACAACGAGCTCCTACGAGCAGTACTTC. The chain carries TRBV20-1 and TRBJ2-7; TRBD1 is a possible D gene (6 bases). The ends were cut back, 0 bases at V and 0 bases at J, with 15 bases in the middle. The CDR3 has 16 residues. Germline CDR1 and CDR2: DFQATT and SNEGSKA (reference sequence).

This clonotype was counted once. The J gene is TRBJ1-4, the V gene TRBV28, with D hard to call. The CDR3 has 15 residues. Germline loops: CDR1 MDHEN, CDR2 SYDVKM. The V end was cut by 6 bases, the J end by 5 bases, with 16 bases between. This chain's CDR3 is CASSPGNPRNEKLFF. The CDR3 DNA reads as TGTGCCAGCAGCCCGGGGAACCCAAGGAATGAAAAACTGTTTTTT.

The table lists this clonotype with a few counts. The chain couples TRBV7-9 to TRBJ2-3; 9 nucleotides line up with TRBD2. The ends lost 5 bases at V and 5 bases at J; junction bases unmatched: 14. The germline gives CDR1 SEHNR, CDR2 FQNEAQ (reference sequence). The CDR3 has 17 residues. For the CDR3, the DNA is TGTGCCAGCAGCATAGGGGATTTAGCGGGGGTTCAAGATACGCAGTATTTT. It translates to CASSIGDLAGVQDTQYF.

The V call is TRBV7-8, the J call TRBJ1-4, with unresolved D. This CDR3 contains 14 residues. CDR1 is SGHVS and CDR2 is FQNEAQ in the germline V gene. Trimming took 1 base from V and 8 from J, leaving 11 bases between them. The CDR3 sequence is CASSLVWGEEKLFF. In nucleotides, the CDR3 is TGTGCCAGCAGCTTAGTCTGGGGAGAGGAAAAACTGTTTTTT.

This clonotype was picked up a small number of times. The V and J genes are TRBV4-1 and TRBJ2-1; 9 nucleotides match TRBD2. Germline V gene lookup returns CDR1 MGHRA and CDR2 YSYEKL. This CDR3 spans 18 amino acids. The trim removed 4 bases at V and 2 bases at J, leaving 12 bases unmatched. The CDR3 DNA is TGCGCCAGCAGCCGCGGACTAGCGAACAGGCTAGCCTACAATGAGCAGTTCTTC. This translates into CASSRGLANRLAYNEQFF.